This is a list of T cell receptor beta chains from one sample in a study of beta chain features in type 1 diabetes. Libraries were prepared by immunoSEQ multiplex PCR; TCRdb keeps only in-frame clonotypes and omits some of them. Of about 230,000 clones listed, around 15% are singletons. Sequencing used naive CD4+ T cells from blood. All receptors derive from a man aged 25-45 years with type 1 diabetes. CDR3s include the opening cysteine and the closing phenylalanine or tryptophan.

V	J	CDR3
TRBV29-1	TRBJ1-1	CSVEGRQGDTEAFF
TRBV20-1	TRBJ1-2	CSASGSVGYTF
TRBV11-2	TRBJ2-7	CASSWTGGTYEQYF
TRBV4-2	TRBJ1-5	CASSQDRDRGNQPQHF
TRBV7-9	TRBJ2-6	CASSSDRASGANVLTF
TRBV9	TRBJ2-1	CASSAPRIRSGLNYNEQFF
TRBV4-1	TRBJ2-3	CASSQDHQADTDTQYF
TRBV4-2	TRBJ2-5	CASRQTTSAQETQYF
TRBV29-1	TRBJ2-2	CSVGDGLYTGELFF
TRBV7-8	TRBJ1-1	CASSFTGVYTEAFF
TRBV15	TRBJ2-1	CATSRGQGSYSSYNEQFF
TRBV4-2	TRBJ2-1	CASSQVAGANEQFF
TRBV15	TRBJ2-5	CATSRSLAPEETQYF
TRBV30	TRBJ1-5	CAWSRGEGQPQHF
TRBV28	TRBJ2-7	CASSYRRLNEQYF
TRBV6-6	TRBJ2-7	CASSYGRGEQYF
TRBV20-1	TRBJ2-7	CSAGSSYEQYF
TRBV5-1	TRBJ2-7	CASSLAGGGYEQYF
TRBV18	TRBJ2-3	CASSPSAGTDTQYF
TRBV7-3	TRBJ1-4	CASSQKGHEKLFF
TRBV5-1	TRBJ2-3	CASSPWKGENTQYF
TRBV5-1	TRBJ2-2	CASSSQGNTGELFF
TRBV29-1	TRBJ1-3	CSVERFSGNTIYF
TRBV6-7	TRBJ2-3	CASSYSGCKDTQYF
TRBV25-1	TRBJ2-7	CASSESTGTYEQYF
TRBV7-9	TRBJ2-7	CASSLLADYEQYF
TRBV11-2	TRBJ2-5	CASSRGRVVETQYF
TRBV30	TRBJ2-1	CAWSFRFHGEQFF
TRBV27	TRBJ2-3	CASRKAGVSTDTQYF
TRBV30	TRBJ2-1	CAWKVIRAGGGDEQFF
TRBV28	TRBJ2-1	CASSLGDFNEQFF
TRBV5-1	TRBJ2-2	CASSPKGDRPGELFF
TRBV2	TRBJ1-1	CASSEYDRAFF
TRBV4-1	TRBJ2-6	CASRGHASGANVLTF
TRBV27	TRBJ2-4	CASSFDSYGGSPNIQYF
TRBV5-1	TRBJ2-3	CASSLLSSSGTVGDTQYF
TRBV14	TRBJ2-3	CASSQRLLAGGWHTQYF
TRBV25-1	TRBJ2-7	CASRDSESEQYF
TRBV7-9	TRBJ2-3	CASSLEAGYADTQYF
TRBV7-6	TRBJ1-5	CASSTSTGIRSNQPQHF
TRBV29-1	TRBJ2-7	CSAGQTGASEQYF
TRBV5-1	TRBJ2-4	CASSLAEAKNIQYF
TRBV4-3	TRBJ2-1	CASSQDLRDRAYNEQFF
TRBV5-1	TRBJ2-1	CASLRDTSSYNEQFF
TRBV29-1	TRBJ2-2	CSVGGLAGGPGTGELFF
TRBV29-1	TRBJ2-1	CSVNSNGEQFF
TRBV4-3	TRBJ2-7	CASSQDGSITYEQYF
TRBV29-1	TRBJ2-7	CSVVHRGYEQYF
TRBV2	TRBJ1-2	CASSEGGYGYTF